This paragraph reports one T cell receptor (beta chain). The data belong to a study of metastatic and nonmetastatic thyroid tumors. Each patient went into thyroid surgery without having received any treatment. The CDR3 sequence is 13 residues long. CDR1 and CDR2 (germline): DFQATT, SNEGSKA (reference sequence). The V gene end was trimmed by 0 bases and the J gene end by 11 bases; junction bases not matched to a gene: 9. How the authors handled the data: It was from CDR3 differences across clinicopathological groups that a distant-metastasis classifier for papillary thyroid cancer was built. TCRdb re-clonotyped the PCR reads through MiXCR. In this record, the V and J calls reflect TCRdb's handling and not the investigators' own analysis. Here the sample spans 25,000 to 35,000 clones, 25% to 35% being singletons.

This sequence originates from a female donor with papillary thyroid cancer or a benign thyroid nodule (not recorded which). Some clones in this sample may be carry-over from other donors' samples. The chain couples TRBV20-1 to TRBJ1-1; the match to TRBD1 covers 7 bases. The material sequenced was blood. The DNA of the CDR3 is TGCAGTGCTAGAGATAACGACAGGGAAGGGGCTTTCTTT. Translated: CSARDNDREGAFF.